This T cell receptor (beta chain) was captured by sequencing in a study of PD-L1 blockade in urothelial cancer. Study context: Between 0 and 3 prior chemotherapy regimens had been given to patients. Blood was analyzed 3 weeks (second dose) and 6 weeks after treatment start.

Profiled with immunoSEQ multiplex PCR; TCRdb holds only in-frame clones, not every one. This table holds approximately 50,000 clones, 84% found once. Germline-derived CDR1 and CDR2 are LNHDA and SQIVND (reference sequence). The CDR3 runs 14 residues. The V end was cut by 7 bases, the J end by 5 bases, with 17 bases between. Time point reported: pretreatment peripheral blood. This sequence originates from an older man with urothelial cancer. The chain carries TRBV19 and TRBJ1-1, with a tentative D call TRBD1 (6 bases). The input for sequencing was PBMCs, taken around atezolizumab (anti-PD-L1) treatment. CDR3 sequence: CASMPDRWGTEAFF. CDR3 DNA: TGTGCCAGTATGCCCGACAGGTGGGGTACTGAAGCTTTCTTT.